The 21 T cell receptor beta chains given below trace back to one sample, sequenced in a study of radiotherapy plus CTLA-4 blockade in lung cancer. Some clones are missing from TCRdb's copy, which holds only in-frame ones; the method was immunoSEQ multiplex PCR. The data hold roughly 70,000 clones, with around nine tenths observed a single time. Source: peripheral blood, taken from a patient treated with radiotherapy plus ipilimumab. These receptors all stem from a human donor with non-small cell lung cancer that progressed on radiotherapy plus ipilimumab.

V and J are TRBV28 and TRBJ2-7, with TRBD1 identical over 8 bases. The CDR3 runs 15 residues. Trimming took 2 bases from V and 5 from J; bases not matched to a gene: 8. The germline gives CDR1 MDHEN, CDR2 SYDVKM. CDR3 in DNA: TGTGCCAGCAGTTTACCCGGACAGGGTGGGAACGAGCAGTACGTC. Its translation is CASSLPGQGGNEQYV.

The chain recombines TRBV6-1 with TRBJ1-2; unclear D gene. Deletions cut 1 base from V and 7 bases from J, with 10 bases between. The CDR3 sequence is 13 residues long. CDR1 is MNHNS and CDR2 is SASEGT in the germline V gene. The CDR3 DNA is TGTGCCAGCAGTGAAGGTGGGCCCGGTGGCTACACCTTC. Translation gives CASSEGGPGGYTF.

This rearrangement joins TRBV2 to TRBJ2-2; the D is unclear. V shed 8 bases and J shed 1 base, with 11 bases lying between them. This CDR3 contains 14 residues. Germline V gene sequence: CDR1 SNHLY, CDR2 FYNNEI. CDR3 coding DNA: TGTGCCAGCGGGTTGGGCGGGAACACCGGGGAGCTGTTTTTT. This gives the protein CASGLGGNTGELFF.

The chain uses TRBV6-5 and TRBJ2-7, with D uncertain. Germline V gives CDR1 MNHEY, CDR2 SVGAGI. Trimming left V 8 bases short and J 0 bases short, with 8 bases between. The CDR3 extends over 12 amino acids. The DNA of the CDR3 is TGTGCCAGCGTCCAGAGCTCCTACGAGCAGTACGTC. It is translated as CASVQSSYEQYV.

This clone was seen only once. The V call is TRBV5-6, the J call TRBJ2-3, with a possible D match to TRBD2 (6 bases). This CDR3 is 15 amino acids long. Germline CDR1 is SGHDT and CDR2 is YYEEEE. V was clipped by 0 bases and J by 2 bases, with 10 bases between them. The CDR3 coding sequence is TGTGCCAGCAGCTTGGCCGGGCGGGACACAGATACGCAGTATTTT. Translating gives CASSLAGRDTDTQYF.

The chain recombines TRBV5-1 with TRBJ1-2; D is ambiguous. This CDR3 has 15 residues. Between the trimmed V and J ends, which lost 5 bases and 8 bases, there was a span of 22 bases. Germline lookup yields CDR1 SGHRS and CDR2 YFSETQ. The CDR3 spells CASRLAVGEVWGYTF. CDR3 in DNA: TGCGCCAGCAGGCTTGCCGTAGGTGAGGTCTGGGGCTACACCTTC.

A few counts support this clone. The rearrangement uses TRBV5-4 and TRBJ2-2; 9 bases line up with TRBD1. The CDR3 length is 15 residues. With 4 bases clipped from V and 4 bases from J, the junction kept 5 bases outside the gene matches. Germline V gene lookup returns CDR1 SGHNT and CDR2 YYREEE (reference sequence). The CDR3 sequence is CASSPGTGSTGELFF. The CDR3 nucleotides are TGTGCCAGCAGCCCTGGGACAGGGTCCACCGGGGAGCTGTTTTTT.

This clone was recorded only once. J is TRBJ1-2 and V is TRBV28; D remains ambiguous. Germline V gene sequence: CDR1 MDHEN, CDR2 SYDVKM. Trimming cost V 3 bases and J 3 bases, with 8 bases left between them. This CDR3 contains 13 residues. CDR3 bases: TGTGCCAGCAGTTTCACGGGTCACTATGGCTACACCTTC. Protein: CASSFTGHYGYTF.

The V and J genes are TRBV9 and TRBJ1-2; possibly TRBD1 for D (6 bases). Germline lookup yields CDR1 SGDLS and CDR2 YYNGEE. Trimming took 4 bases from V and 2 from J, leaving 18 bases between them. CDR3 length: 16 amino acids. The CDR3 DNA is TGTGCCAGCAGCAAAACAGGGACGGGTTGGAACTATGGCTACACCTTC. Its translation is CASSKTGTGWNYGYTF.

CDR3 protein: CASSLAGGDEQFF. The CDR3 coding sequence is TGTGCCAGCAGCTTGGCGGGAGGCGATGAGCAGTTCTTC. The chain has TRBV7-9 and TRBJ2-1; TRBD2 agrees at 8 bases. Germline V gene lookup returns CDR1 SEHNR and CDR2 FQNEAQ (reference sequence). CDR3 length equals 13 residues. V shed 3 bases and J 8 bases; nucleotides not matched to a gene: 3.

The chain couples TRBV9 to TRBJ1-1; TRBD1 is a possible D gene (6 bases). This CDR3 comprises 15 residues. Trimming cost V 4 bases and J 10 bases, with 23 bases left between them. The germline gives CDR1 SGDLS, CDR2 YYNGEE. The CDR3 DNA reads TGTGCCAGCAGCCCATCCCCGGGGGAATACAGGGCAGCTTTCTTT. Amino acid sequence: CASSPSPGEYRAAFF. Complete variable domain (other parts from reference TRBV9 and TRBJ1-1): DSGVTQTPKHLITATGQRVTLRCSPRSGDLSVYWYQQSLDQGLQFLIQYYNGEERAKGNILERFSAQQFPDLHSELNLSSLELGDSALYFCASSPSPGEYRAAFFGQGTRLTVV.

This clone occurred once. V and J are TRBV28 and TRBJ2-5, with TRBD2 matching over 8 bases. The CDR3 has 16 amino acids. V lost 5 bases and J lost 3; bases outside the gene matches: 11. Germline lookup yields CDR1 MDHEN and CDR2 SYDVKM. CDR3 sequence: CASSPSAGAGEETQYF. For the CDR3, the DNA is TGTGCCAGCAGTCCTTCAGCGGGAGCAGGTGAAGAGACCCAGTACTTC.

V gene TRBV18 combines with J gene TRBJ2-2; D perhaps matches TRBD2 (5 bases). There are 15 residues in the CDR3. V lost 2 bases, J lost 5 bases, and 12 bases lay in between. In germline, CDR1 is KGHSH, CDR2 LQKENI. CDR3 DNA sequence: TGTGCCAGCTCACCAACCGGCGGGTGGACCGGGGAGCTGTTTTTT. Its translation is CASSPTGGWTGELFF.

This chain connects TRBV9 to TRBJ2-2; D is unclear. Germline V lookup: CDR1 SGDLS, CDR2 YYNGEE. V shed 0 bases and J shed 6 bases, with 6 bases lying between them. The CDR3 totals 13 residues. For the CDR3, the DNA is TGTGCCAGCAGCGTAGGGCTGCCCGGGGAGCTGTTTTTT. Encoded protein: CASSVGLPGELFF.

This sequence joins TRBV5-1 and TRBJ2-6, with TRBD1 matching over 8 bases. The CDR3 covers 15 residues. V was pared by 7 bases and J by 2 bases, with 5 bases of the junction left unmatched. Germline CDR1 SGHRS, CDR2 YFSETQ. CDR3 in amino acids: CASGQGATGANVLTF. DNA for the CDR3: TGCGCCAGCGGGCAGGGGGCGACTGGGGCCAACGTCCTGACTTTC. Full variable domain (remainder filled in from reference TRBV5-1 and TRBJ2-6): KAGVTQTPRYLIKTRGQQVTLSCSPISGHRSVSWYQQTPGQGLQFLFEYFSETQRNKGNFPGRFSGRQFSNSRSEMNVSTLELGDSALYLCASGQGATGANVLTFGAGSRLTVL.

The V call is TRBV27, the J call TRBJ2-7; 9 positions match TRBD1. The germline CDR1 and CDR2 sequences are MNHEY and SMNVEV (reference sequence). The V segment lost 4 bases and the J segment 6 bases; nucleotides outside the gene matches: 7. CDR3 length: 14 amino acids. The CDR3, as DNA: TGTGCCAGCAGTTCCGTCAGGACAGGGGTCGAGCAGTACGTC. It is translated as CASSSVRTGVEQYV.

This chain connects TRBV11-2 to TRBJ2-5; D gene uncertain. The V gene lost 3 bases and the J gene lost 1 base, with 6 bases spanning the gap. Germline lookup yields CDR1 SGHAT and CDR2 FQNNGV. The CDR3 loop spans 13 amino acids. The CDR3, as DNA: TGTGCCAGCAGCTTTGTCATCCAAGAGACCCAGTACTTC. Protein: CASSFVIQETQYF.

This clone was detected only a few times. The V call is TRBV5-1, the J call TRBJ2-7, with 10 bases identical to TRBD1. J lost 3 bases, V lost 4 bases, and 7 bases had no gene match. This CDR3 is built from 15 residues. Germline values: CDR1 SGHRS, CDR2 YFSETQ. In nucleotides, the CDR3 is TGCGCCAGCAGCAGGGAGACAGGGGGCGACTACGAGCAGTACTTC. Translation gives CASSRETGGDYEQYF.

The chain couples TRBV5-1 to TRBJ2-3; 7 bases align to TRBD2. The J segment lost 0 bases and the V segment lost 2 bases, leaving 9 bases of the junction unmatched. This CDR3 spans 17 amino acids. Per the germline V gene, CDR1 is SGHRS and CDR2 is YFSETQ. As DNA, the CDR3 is TGCGCCAGCAGCTTAGGGAGGCCAGCGGGAAGCACAGATACGCAGTATTTT. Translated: CASSLGRPAGSTDTQYF.

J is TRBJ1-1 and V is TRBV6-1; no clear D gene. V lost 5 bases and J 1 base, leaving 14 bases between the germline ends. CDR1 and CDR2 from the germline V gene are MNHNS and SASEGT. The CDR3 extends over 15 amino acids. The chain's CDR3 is CASSKKTDGNTEAFF. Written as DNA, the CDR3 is TGTGCCAGCAGTAAAAAGACGGACGGGAACACTGAAGCTTTCTTT.

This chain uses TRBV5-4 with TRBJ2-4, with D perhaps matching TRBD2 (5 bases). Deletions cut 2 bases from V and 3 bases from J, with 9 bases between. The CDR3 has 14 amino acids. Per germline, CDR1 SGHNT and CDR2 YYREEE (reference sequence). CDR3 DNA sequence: TGTGCCAGCAGCTTTGCGAGGGTCAAAAACATTCAGTACTTC. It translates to CASSFARVKNIQYF.